One sample yielded the 7 T cell receptor beta chains listed below, sequenced in a study of blood T cell repertoires in COVID-19. The method was immunoSEQ multiplex PCR; TCRdb's version includes in-frame clones alone and lacks a portion of them. The sample holds 240,000 or so clones, 70% to 80% seen once. The specimen was peripheral blood. Source of these receptors: a woman aged 80 or older with acute or convalescent COVID-19.

The chain employs TRBV4-1 and TRBJ2-1; TRBD2 aligns across 8 bases. The V and J ends lost 5 bases and 0 bases, in that order; junction bases with no gene match: 15. CDR1 and CDR2 from the germline V gene are MGHRA and YSYEKL. The CDR3 length is 19 residues. The CDR3: CASSSFSVPGRGSYNEQFF. CDR3 in DNA: TGCGCCAGCAGCTCCTTCAGCGTCCCCGGGAGGGGCTCCTACAATGAGCAGTTCTTC.

The sample holds many counts of this clone. The chain uses TRBV7-2 and TRBJ2-1; TRBD2 might be the D (5 bases). Germline V gene data show CDR1 as SGHTA and CDR2 as FQGNSA. The CDR3 length is 13 residues. V lost 6 bases, J lost 8 bases, and 14 bases lay in between. For the CDR3, the DNA is TGTGCCAGCAGGAGGGCTCTGGGCGATGAGCAGTTCTTC. It specifies CASRRALGDEQFF.

The V and J genes are TRBV29-1 and TRBJ1-2; D gene unclear. The germline V gene encodes CDR1 SQVTM and CDR2 ANQGSEA. Trimming shortened V by 2 bases and J by 0 bases, and 7 bases separated the two germline ends. This CDR3 has 13 residues. The CDR3 sequence is CSVESIANYGYTF. Written as DNA, the CDR3 is TGCAGCGTTGAAAGTATAGCTAACTATGGCTACACCTTC.

The chain is built from TRBV7-9 and TRBJ2-2; D perhaps matches TRBD1 (5 bases). The CDR3 sequence is 13 residues long. Trimming cost V 4 bases and J 5 bases, with 8 bases left between them. CDR1 is SEHNR and CDR2 is FQNEAQ in the germline V gene (reference sequence). This CDR3 is CASSSGQTGELFF. CDR3 in DNA: TGTGCCAGCAGCTCCGGACAAACCGGGGAGCTGTTTTTT.

This clone has only one observation. The chain recombines TRBV6-5 with TRBJ1-1; tentative D call: TRBD1 (6 bases). Germline values: CDR1 MNHEY, CDR2 SVGAGI. V gave up 7 bases and J gave up 5 bases, with 14 bases separating them. The CDR3 loop spans 13 amino acids. The CDR3: CASNTGWWTEAFF. The CDR3 DNA sequence: TGTGCCAGCAACACAGGGTGGTGGACTGAAGCTTTCTTT.

V and J are TRBV5-4 and TRBJ1-4; TRBD1 aligns across 10 bases. Trimming took 1 base from V and 7 from J; bases not matched to a gene: 4. The germline V gene encodes CDR1 SGHNT and CDR2 YYREEE (reference sequence). This CDR3 region has 15 residues. The CDR3 DNA is TGTGCCAGCAGCTTGCGGACAGGGGGTAGTGAAAAACTGTTTTTT. It yields the protein CASSLRTGGSEKLFF.

This chain links TRBV19 with TRBJ1-4, with a tentative D call TRBD1 (6 bases). Germline lookup yields CDR1 LNHDA and CDR2 SQIVND (reference sequence). The CDR3 sequence is 14 residues long. V lost 5 bases and J lost 8, with 15 bases in between. CDR3 region: CASSLQGLREKLFF. The CDR3 bases are TGTGCCAGTAGTCTACAGGGCTTACGGGAAAAACTGTTTTTT.